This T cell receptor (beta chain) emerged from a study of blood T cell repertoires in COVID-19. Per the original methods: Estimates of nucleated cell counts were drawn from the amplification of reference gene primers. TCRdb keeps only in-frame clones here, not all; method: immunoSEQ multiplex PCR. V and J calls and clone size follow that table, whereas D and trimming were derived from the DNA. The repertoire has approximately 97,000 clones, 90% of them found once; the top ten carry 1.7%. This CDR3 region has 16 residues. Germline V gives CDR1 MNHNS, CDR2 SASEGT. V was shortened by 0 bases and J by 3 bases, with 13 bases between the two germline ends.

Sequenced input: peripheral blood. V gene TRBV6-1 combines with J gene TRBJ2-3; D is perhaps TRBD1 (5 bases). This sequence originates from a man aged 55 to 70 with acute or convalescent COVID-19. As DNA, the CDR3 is TGTGCCAGCAGTGAAGCGGCGGCAGGGTGGACAGATACGCAGTATTTT. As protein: CASSEAAAGWTDTQYF.